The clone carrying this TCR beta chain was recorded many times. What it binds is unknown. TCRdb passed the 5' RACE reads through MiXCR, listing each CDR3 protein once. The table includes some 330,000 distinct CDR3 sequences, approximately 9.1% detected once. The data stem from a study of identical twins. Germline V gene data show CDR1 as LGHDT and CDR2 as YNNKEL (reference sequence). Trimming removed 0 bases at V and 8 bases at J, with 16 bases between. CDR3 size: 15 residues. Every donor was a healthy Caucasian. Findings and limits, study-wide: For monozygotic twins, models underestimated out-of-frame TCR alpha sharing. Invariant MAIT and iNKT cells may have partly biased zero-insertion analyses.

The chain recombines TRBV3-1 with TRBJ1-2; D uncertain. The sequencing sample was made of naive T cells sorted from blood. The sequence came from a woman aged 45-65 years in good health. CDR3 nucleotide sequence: TGTGCCAGCAGCCAAGACGGAACGGGATCCCGAGGCTACACCTTC. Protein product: CASSQDGTGSRGYTF.